This T cell receptor (beta chain) is drawn from a study of beta chain features in type 1 diabetes. The V end lost 7 bases, the J end lost 14 bases, and 14 bases lay between the germline ends. The CDR3 loop spans 11 amino acids. In germline, CDR1 is MGHRA, CDR2 YSYEKL. The sequenced template was cDNA made from the entire isolated RNA. Data came from immunoSEQ multiplex PCR; TCRdb stores just in-frame clones and leaves some out. In the table there are 550,000 to 850,000 clones, around an eighth of which are singletons. Study-wide findings and caveats: For cells with high TCR expression, cDNA sequencing could yield over-representation. Shortening of TCRB CDR3s, moderate but significant, appeared in all four CD4+ subsets of Type 1 diabetes patients. Lower insertion and higher deletion counts appeared at VDJ junctions in type 1 diabetes patients.

Blood was drawn once from each donor into heparinised tubes. The draws averaged approximately 120 mL. About this clone itself: Its target is unknown.

The receptor was isolated from a man between 18 and 29 years old with type 1 diabetes. V gene TRBV4-1 combines with J gene TRBJ1-4; no reliable D call. Material for sequencing was naive CD4+ T cells from blood. The CDR3 DNA sequence: TGCGCCAGCATGGCGGGAAGTGGGCTGTTTTTT. Protein product: CASMAGSGLFF.